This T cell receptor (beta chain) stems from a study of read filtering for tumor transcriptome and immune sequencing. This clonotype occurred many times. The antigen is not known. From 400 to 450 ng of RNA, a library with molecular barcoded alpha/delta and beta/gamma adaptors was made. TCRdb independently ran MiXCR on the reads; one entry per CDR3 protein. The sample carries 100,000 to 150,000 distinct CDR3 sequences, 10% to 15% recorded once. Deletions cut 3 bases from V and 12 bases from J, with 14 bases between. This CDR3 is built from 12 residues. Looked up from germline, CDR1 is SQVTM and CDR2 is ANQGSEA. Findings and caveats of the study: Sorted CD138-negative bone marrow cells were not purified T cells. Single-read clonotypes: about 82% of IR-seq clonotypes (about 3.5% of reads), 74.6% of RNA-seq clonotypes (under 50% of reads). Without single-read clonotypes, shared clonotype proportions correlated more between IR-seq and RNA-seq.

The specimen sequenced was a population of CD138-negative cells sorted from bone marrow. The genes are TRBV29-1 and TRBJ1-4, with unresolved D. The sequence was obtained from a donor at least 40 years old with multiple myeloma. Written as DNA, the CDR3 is TGCAGCGTTGAGGGCCTCCGAAGGGAACTGTTTTTT. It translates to CSVEGLRRELFF.